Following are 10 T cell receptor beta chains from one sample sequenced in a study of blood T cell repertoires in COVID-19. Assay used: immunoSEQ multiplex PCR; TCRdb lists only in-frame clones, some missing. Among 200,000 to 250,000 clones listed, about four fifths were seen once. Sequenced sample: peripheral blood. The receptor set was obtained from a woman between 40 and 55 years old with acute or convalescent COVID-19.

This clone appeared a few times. For the CDR3, the DNA is TGTGCCATCAGTGCGGGCCAGGGGCTGTTTTTT. It codes for CAISAGQGLFF. This sequence joins TRBV10-3 and TRBJ2-2; tentatively, D is TRBD1 (5 bases). The germline V gene encodes CDR1 ENHRY and CDR2 SYGVKD. CDR3 length: 11 amino acids. V dropped 4 bases and J dropped 13 bases, with 10 bases sitting between them.

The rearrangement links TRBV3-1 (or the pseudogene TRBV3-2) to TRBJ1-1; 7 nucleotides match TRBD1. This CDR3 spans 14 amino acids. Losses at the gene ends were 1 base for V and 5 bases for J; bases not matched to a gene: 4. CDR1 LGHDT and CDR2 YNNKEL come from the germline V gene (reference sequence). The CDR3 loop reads CASSQGPGGTEAFF. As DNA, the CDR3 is TGTGCCAGCAGCCAAGGCCCAGGGGGTACTGAAGCTTTCTTT.

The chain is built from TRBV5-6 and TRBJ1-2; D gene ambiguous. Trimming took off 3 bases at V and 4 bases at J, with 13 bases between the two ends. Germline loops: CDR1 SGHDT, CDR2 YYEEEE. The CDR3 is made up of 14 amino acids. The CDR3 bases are TGTGCCAGCAGCTGGACTACGAACCTCTATGGCTACACCTTC. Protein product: CASSWTTNLYGYTF.

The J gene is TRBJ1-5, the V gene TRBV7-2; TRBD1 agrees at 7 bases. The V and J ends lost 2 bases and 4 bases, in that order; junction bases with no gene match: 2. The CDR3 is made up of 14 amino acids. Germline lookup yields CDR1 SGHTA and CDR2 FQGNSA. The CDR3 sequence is CASSLMTGNQPQHF. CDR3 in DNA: TGTGCCAGCAGCTTAATGACAGGGAATCAGCCCCAGCATTTT.

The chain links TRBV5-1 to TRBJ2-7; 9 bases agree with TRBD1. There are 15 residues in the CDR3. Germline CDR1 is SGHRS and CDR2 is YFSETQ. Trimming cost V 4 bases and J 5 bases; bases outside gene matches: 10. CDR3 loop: CASSAAGTGINEQYF. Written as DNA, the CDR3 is TGCGCCAGCAGCGCTGCCGGGACAGGGATCAACGAGCAGTACTTC.

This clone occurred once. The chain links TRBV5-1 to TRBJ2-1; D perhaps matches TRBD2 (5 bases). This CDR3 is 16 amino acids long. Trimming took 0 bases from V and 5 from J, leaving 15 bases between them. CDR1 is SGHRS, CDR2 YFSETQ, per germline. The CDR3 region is CASSLALAPTNNEQFF. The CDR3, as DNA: TGCGCCAGCAGCTTGGCGCTAGCTCCGACGAACAATGAGCAGTTCTTC.

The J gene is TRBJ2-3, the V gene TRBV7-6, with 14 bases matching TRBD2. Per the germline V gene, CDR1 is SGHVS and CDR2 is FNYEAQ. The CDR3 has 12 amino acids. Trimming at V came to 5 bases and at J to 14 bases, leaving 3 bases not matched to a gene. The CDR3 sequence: CASSPGLAGVYF. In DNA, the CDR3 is TGTGCCAGCAGCCCGGGACTAGCGGGAGTGTATTTT.

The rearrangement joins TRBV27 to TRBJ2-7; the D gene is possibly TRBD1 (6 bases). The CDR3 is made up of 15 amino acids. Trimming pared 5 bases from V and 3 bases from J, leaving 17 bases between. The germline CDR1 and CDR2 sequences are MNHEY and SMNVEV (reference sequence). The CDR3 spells CASSPQGQGFYEQYF. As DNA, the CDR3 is TGTGCCAGCAGTCCCCAAGGGCAGGGGTTCTACGAGCAGTACTTC.

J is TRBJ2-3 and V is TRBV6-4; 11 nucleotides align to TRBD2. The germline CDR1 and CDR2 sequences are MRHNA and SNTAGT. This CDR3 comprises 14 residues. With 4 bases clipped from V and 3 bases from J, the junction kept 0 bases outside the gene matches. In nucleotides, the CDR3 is TGTGCCAGCAGTGGGACTAGCGGGACAGATACGCAGTATTTT. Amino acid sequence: CASSGTSGTDTQYF.

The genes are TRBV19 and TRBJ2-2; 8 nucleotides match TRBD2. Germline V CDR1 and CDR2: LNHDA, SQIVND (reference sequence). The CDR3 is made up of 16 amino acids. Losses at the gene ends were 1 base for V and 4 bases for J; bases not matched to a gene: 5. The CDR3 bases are TGTGCCAGTAGTATAGTCGGGGGGGCCGCCACCGGGGAGCTGTTTTTT. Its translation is CASSIVGGAATGELFF.